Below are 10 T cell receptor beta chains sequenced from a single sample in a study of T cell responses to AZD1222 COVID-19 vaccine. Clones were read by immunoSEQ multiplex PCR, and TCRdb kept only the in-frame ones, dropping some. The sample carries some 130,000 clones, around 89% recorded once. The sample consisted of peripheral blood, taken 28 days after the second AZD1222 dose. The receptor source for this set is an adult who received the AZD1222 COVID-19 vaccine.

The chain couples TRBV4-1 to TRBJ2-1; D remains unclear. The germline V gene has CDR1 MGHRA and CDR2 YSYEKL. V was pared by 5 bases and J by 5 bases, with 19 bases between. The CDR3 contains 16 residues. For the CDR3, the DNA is TGCGCCAGCAGCGCTAGACTGGGGAAGGCCCACAATGAGCAGTTCTTC. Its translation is CASSARLGKAHNEQFF.

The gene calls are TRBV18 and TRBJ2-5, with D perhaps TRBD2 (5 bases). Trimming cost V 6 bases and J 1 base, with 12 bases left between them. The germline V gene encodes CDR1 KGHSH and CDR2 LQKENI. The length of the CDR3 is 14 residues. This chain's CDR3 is CASSPDGGQETQYF. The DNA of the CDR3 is TGTGCCAGCTCCCCTGACGGAGGCCAAGAGACCCAGTACTTC.

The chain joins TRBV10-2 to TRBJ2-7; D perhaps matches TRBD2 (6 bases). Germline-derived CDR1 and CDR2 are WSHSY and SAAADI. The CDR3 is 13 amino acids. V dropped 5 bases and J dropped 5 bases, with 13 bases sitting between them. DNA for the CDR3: TGCGCCAGCAGTTTGGCCAGGGAGGACGAGCAGTACTTC. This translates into CASSLAREDEQYF.

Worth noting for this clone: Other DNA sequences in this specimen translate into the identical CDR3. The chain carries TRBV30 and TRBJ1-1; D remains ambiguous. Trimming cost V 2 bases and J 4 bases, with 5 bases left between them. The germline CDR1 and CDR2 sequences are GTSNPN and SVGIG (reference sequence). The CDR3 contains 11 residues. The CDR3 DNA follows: TGTGCCTGGAGTCTGGGCACTGAAGCTTTCTTT. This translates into CAWSLGTEAFF.

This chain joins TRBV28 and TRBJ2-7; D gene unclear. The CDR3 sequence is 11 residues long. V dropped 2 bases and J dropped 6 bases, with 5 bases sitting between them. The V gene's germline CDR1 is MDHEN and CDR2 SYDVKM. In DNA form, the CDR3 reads TGTGCCAGCAGTTTAAAAGTCGAGCAGTACTTC. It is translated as CASSLKVEQYF.

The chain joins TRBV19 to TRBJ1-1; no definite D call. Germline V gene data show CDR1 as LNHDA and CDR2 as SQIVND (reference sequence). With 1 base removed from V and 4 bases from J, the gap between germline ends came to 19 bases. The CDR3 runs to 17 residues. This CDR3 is CASSIGFRAGFATEAFF. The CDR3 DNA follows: TGTGCCAGTAGTATAGGCTTTCGGGCGGGGTTTGCCACTGAAGCTTTCTTT. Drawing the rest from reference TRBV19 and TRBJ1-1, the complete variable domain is DGGITQSPKYLFRKEGQNVTLSCEQNLNHDAMYWYRQDPGQGLRLIYYSQIVNDFQKGDIAEGYSVSREKKESFPLTVTSAQKNPTAFYLCASSIGFRAGFATEAFFGQGTRLTVV.

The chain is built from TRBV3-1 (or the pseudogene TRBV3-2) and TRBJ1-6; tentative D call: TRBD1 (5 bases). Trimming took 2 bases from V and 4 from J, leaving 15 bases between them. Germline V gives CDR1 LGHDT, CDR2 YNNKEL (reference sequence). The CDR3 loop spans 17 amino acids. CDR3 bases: TGTGCCAGCAGCCAACAGGGTTACTCCCTTTATAATTCACCCCTCCACTTT. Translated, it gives CASSQQGYSLYNSPLHF.

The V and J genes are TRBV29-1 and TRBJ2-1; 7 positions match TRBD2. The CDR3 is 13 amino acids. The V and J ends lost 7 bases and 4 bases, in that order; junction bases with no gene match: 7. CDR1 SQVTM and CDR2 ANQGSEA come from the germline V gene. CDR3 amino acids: CSAGLAAYNEQFF. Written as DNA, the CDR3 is TGCAGCGCAGGGCTAGCGGCTTACAATGAGCAGTTCTTC.

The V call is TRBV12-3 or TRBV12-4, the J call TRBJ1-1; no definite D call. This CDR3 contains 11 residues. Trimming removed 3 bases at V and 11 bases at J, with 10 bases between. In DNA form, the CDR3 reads TGTGCCAGCAGTTTCAGGCAGTTTGCTTTCTTT. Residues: CASSFRQFAFF.

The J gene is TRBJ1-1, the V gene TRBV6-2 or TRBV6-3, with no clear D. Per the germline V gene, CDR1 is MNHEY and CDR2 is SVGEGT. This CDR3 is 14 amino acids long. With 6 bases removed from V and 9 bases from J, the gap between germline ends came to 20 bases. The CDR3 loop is CASSPRVLRRKAFF. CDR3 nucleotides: TGTGCCAGCAGCCCGAGGGTCCTAAGGCGGAAAGCTTTCTTT.